The rows below give T cell receptor beta chains drawn from one sample of a study of PD-L1 blockade in urothelial cancer. The protocol was immunoSEQ multiplex PCR, while the TCRdb copy is restricted to in-frame clones and leaves out a portion. The sample lists tens of thousands of clones, 65% to 90% occurring once. The sample in question was PBMCs, obtained around atezolizumab (anti-PD-L1) treatment. These receptors were collected from a man between 65 and 80 years old with urothelial cancer. Each CDR3 is given with its conserved first and last residue. A D gene is named only where the DNA matches it firmly. Expanded clones get a size class; other rows say once, few or many, or leave the size out.

>TRBD1|TRBJ2-1|-|TRBV18
TGTGCCAGCTCACCCCGACAGGGAAGATACAATGAGCAGTTCTTC
CASSPRQGRYNEQFF
>-|TRBJ1-2|once|TRBV15
TGTGCCACCAGCATCCAACAGGGAAACTATGGCTACACCTTC
CATSIQQGNYGYTF
>TRBD1|TRBJ1-3|-|TRBV10-3
TGTGCCGTTGGACAGGGGAATTCGGCTGGAAACACCATATATTTT
CAVGQGNSAGNTIYF
>-|TRBJ2-1|-|TRBV21-1
TGTGCCAGCAGCAAAGGCAAGGGGCCGGGACTAGCGGATTCTCGCCGGGCCCATGAGCAGTTCTTC
CASSKGKGPGLADSRRAHEQFF
>TRBD2|TRBJ2-2|-|TRBV7-9
TGTGCCAGCAGCTTAGCGCGACTAGCGGGCCCCACCGGGGAGCTGTTTTTT
CASSLARLAGPTGELFF
>-|TRBJ2-3|few|TRBV2
TGTGCCAGCAGCCCAAGAGGCGCTTCTAGCACAGATACGCAGTATTTT
CASSPRGASSTDTQYF
>-|TRBJ1-5|-|TRBV5-1
TGCGCCAGCAGCCAACAGGGTCCCAATAGCAATCAGCCCCAGCATTTT
CASSQQGPNSNQPQHF
>-|TRBJ2-3|-|TRBV27
TGTGCCAGCAGAGTCAGGGTTGACACAGATACGCAGTATTTT
CASRVRVDTDTQYF
>TRBD1|TRBJ1-2|-|TRBV18
TGTGCCAGCTCACCGACAACAGGGGGTGACTATGGCTACACCTTC
CASSPTTGGDYGYTF
>-|TRBJ1-5|-|TRBV6-1
TGTGCCAGCAGTGACAGGGGAGTGTGGGATAGCAATCAGCCCCAGCATTTT
CASSDRGVWDSNQPQHF
>TRBD1|TRBJ2-1|-|TRBV11-2
TGTGCCAGCGGCCAACACGGACAGGCCCCCTACAATGAGCAGTTCTTC
CASGQHGQAPYNEQFF
>-|TRBJ2-1|once|TRBV10-1
TGCGCCAGCAGTGACGGGTGGTACAATGAGCAGTTCTTC
CASSDGWYNEQFF